Listed here are 18 T cell receptor beta chains from one sample, sequenced in a study of blood T cells in healthy people across ages. For the second PCR, which ran for about 7 to 11 cycles, a sample-barcoded 5' primer and a J-beta primer mix were used. TCRdb ran MiXCR on the 5' RACE reads and lists one entry per CDR3 protein. The repertoire holds 540,000 or so distinct CDR3 sequences, around 24% seen once, with roughly 10% in the top ten. The same data also contributed to another study, on T cells of mothers and their children.

Sequencing was performed on blood. These receptors all stem from a boy aged 5 to 17 in good health.

This clonotype has just a few counts. J is TRBJ2-2 and V is TRBV20-1; D perhaps matches TRBD1 (5 bases). Germline V lookup: CDR1 DFQATT, CDR2 SNEGSKA (reference sequence). Trimming removed 3 bases at V and 0 bases at J, with 11 bases between. The CDR3 contains 15 residues. This CDR3 reads CSASSRGTNTGELFF. CDR3 DNA: TGCAGTGCTAGCTCTAGGGGCACGAACACCGGGGAGCTGTTTTTT.

The V and J genes are TRBV7-2 and TRBJ2-1; TRBD2 might be the D (6 bases). The end of the DNA is better explained by TRBJ2-7, so the J call may be wrong. Germline V gene lookup returns CDR1 SGHTA and CDR2 FQGNSA. This CDR3 is built from 16 residues. The CDR3 region has the DNA TGTGCCAGCAGCTTAGGTGGAGGGCTATCTAGTTACGAGCAGTACTTC. Translated: CASSLGGGLSSYEQYF.

The chain links TRBV6-2 or TRBV6-3 to TRBJ2-3; possible D gene TRBD2, 6 bases. The germline gives CDR1 MNHEY, CDR2 SVGEGT. The CDR3 is made up of 15 amino acids. The ends were cut back, 1 base at V and 4 bases at J, with 12 bases in the middle. The CDR3 nucleotides read TGTGCCAGCAGTTACTTCGGGGGAATGTCAGATACGCAGTATTTT. Translation gives CASSYFGGMSDTQYF.

V gene TRBV27 combines with J gene TRBJ2-4; 10 nucleotides agree with TRBD1. This CDR3 region has 13 residues. CDR1 is MNHEY, CDR2 SMNVEV, per germline (reference sequence). The trim removed 5 bases at V and 9 bases at J, leaving 4 bases unmatched. The CDR3 DNA reads TGTGCCAGCAGTACCCGGACAGGGGGCATTCAGTACTTC. Translating gives CASSTRTGGIQYF.

The chain uses TRBV29-1 and TRBJ2-1, with TRBD2 matching over 14 bases. Looked up from germline, CDR1 is SQVTM and CDR2 is ANQGSEA. V shed 6 bases and J 8 bases; nucleotides not matched to a gene: 3. CDR3 length equals 13 residues. CDR3 sequence: CSVGTSGSYEQFF. CDR3 DNA sequence: TGCAGCGTAGGGACTAGCGGGAGCTATGAGCAGTTCTTC.

About this clonotype: A much larger clonotype is one base distant, so this may be a read error. V gene TRBV9 combines with J gene TRBJ2-5; D possibly matches TRBD1 or TRBD2 (5 bases each). CDR1 is SGDLS and CDR2 is YYNGEE in the germline V gene. CDR3 length: 15 residues. V lost 2 bases to trimming and J lost 3 bases, with 14 bases between them. CDR3 bases: TGTGCCAGCAGCGTCGGGACGCGAGAAAAAGAGACCCAGTACTTC. Protein: CASSVGTREKETQYF.

This clonotype appeared a few times. The chain uses TRBV4-1 and TRBJ1-6; 7 bases line up with TRBD1. Germline CDR1 is MGHRA and CDR2 is YSYEKL. The CDR3 is 14 residues long. J gave up 10 bases and V 4 bases, and 7 bases lay outside the gene matches. CDR3 in DNA: TGCGCCAGCAGCCGACAGGGCGTGGAATCACCCCTCCACTTT. This encodes CASSRQGVESPLHF.

The chain uses TRBV28 and TRBJ1-5; perhaps TRBD1 as D (6 bases). V was pared by 2 bases and J by 7 bases, with 9 bases between. The CDR3 contains 13 residues. Germline V gene data show CDR1 as MDHEN and CDR2 as SYDVKM. Written as DNA, the CDR3 is TGTGCCAGCAGTTTAACAGGGAGCCAGCCCCAGCATTTT. It is translated as CASSLTGSQPQHF.

This chain links TRBV4-1 with TRBJ1-5; 10 bases map to TRBD1. Trimming cost V 3 bases and J 7 bases; bases outside gene matches: 12. CDR3 length: 17 amino acids. Germline CDR1 and CDR2: MGHRA and YSYEKL. The CDR3 coding sequence is TGCGCCAGCAGCCATGACGGGACGACAGGGGGCTGGCAGCCCCAGCATTTT. Translated, it gives CASSHDGTTGGWQPQHF.

This chain uses TRBV6-5 with TRBJ2-7; D remains ambiguous. V lost 0 bases and J 0 bases, leaving 6 bases between the germline ends. CDR1 is MNHEY and CDR2 is SVGAGI in the germline V gene. The CDR3 consists of 14 residues. Here the CDR3 DNA reads TGTGCCAGCAGTTACTCGGCAGCCTCCTACGAGCAGTACTTC. It yields the protein CASSYSAASYEQYF.

The V call is TRBV11-1, the J call TRBJ2-1; TRBD2 aligns across 9 bases. Germline CDR1 is SGHAT and CDR2 is FQDESV (reference sequence). The CDR3 has 15 amino acids. The trim removed 6 bases at V and 5 bases at J, leaving 8 bases unmatched. This chain's CDR3 is CASSPLAGKNNEQFF. CDR3 DNA: TGTGCCAGCAGTCCTCTAGCGGGAAAGAACAATGAGCAGTTCTTC.

V and J are TRBV5-5 and TRBJ2-5; D remains unclear. The J call may be mistaken, given a closer DNA end match to TRBJ2-7. This CDR3 contains 14 residues. CDR1 and CDR2 from the germline V gene are SGHKS and YYEKEE (reference sequence). In DNA, the CDR3 is TGTGCCAGCAGCTTGGTCGTTACTTCCTACGAGCAGTACTTC. As protein: CASSLVVTSYEQYF.

The chain has TRBV29-1 and TRBJ2-1; D unresolved. The V and J ends lost 6 bases and 6 bases respectively, with 12 bases between them. The CDR3 spans 12 residues. Germline V lookup: CDR1 SQVTM, CDR2 ANQGSEA. CDR3 region: CSVEWGSNEQFF. In DNA, the CDR3 is TGCAGCGTCGAGTGGGGTAGCAATGAGCAGTTCTTC.

V is TRBV20-1 and J is TRBJ2-5, with TRBD1 matching over 9 bases. The J call is in doubt because the DNA end fits TRBJ2-1 better. Per the germline V gene, CDR1 is DFQATT and CDR2 is SNEGSKA (reference sequence). This CDR3 comprises 14 residues. Here the CDR3 DNA reads TGCAGTGCGGCACCGGGACAGGGCTTAAATGAGCAGTTCTTC. Protein: CSAAPGQGLNEQFF.

The chain couples TRBV29-1 to TRBJ2-7, with D unclear. The CDR3 totals 11 residues. The V end was cut by 5 bases, the J end by 6 bases, with 11 bases between. Looked up from germline, CDR1 is SQVTM and CDR2 is ANQGSEA. The CDR3 region has the DNA TGCAGCGTTTCCTTAGGGCCCGAGCAGTACTTC. Translating it yields CSVSLGPEQYF.

At least ten counts were recorded for this clonotype. This rearrangement joins TRBV20-1 to TRBJ2-1; perhaps TRBD2 as D (6 bases). V was trimmed by 6 bases and J by 5 bases, leaving 20 bases between them. The CDR3 runs 15 residues. Germline V gene sequence: CDR1 DFQATT, CDR2 SNEGSKA (reference sequence). The CDR3 protein is CSAQPEEGYNNEQFF. DNA of the CDR3: TGCAGTGCGCAACCCGAGGAGGGGTACAACAATGAGCAGTTCTTC.

The chain links TRBV14 to TRBJ2-5; D is unresolved. The germline CDR1 and CDR2 sequences are SGHDN and FVKESK. V was pared by 9 bases and J by 5 bases, with 22 bases between. This CDR3 has 15 residues. The CDR3 bases are TGTGCCAGTAGAAAGAGCGCCGCGTTGTACGAGACCCAGTACTTC. Translating gives CASRKSAALYETQYF.

The J gene is TRBJ2-5, the V gene TRBV5-6; D is perhaps TRBD2 (6 bases). This CDR3 is 14 amino acids long. Deletions cut 4 bases from V and 1 base from J, with 11 bases between. Germline values: CDR1 SGHDT, CDR2 YYEEEE. CDR3 region: CASSPPSVQETQYF. CDR3 nucleotide sequence: TGTGCCAGCAGCCCCCCTAGCGTCCAAGAGACCCAGTACTTC.